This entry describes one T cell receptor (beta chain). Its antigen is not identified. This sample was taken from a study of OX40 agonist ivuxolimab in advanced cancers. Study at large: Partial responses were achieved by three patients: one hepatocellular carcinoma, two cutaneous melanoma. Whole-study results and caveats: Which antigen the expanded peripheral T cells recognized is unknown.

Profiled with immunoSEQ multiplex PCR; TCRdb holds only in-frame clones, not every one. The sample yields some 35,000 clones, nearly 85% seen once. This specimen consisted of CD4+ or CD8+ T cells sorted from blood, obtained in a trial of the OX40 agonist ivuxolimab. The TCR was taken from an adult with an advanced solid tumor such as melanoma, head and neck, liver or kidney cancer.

In DNA form, the CDR3 reads TGTGCCAGCAGTTTGAGCGGATACACAGATACGCAGTATTTT. Residues: CASSLSGYTDTQYF. The V and J genes are TRBV28 and TRBJ2-3; tentative D call: TRBD2 (5 bases). Trimming pared 3 bases from V and 2 bases from J, leaving 9 bases between. The CDR3 has 14 residues. Germline V gives CDR1 MDHEN, CDR2 SYDVKM.